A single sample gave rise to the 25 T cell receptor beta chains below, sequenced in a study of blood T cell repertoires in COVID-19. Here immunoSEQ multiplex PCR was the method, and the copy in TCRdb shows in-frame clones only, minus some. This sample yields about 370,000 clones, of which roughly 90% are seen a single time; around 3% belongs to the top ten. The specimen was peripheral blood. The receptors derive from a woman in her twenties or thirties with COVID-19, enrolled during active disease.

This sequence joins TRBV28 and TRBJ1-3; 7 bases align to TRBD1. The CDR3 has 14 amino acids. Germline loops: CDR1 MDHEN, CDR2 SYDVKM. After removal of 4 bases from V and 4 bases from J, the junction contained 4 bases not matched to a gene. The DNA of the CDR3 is TGTGCCAGCAGTTCAACAGGGGCAGGAAACACCATATATTTT. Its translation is CASSSTGAGNTIYF.

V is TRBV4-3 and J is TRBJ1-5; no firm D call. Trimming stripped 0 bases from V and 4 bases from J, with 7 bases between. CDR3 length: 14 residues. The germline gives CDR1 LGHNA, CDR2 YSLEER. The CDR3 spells CASSQDPRNQPQHF. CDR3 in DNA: TGCGCCAGCAGCCAAGATCCCAGGAATCAGCCCCAGCATTTT.

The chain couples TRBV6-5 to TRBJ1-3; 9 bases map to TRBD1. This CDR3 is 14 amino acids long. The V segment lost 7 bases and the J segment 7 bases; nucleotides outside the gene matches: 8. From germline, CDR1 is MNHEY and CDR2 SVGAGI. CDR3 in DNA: TGTGCCAGCAAGATACAGGGGGCGAGTAACACCATATATTTT. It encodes CASKIQGASNTIYF.

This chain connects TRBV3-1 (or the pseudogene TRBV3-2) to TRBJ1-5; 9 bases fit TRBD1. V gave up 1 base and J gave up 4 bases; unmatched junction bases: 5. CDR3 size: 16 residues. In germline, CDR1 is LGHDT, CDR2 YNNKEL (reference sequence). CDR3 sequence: CASSQGGGTGNQPQHF. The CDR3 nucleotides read TGTGCCAGCAGCCAAGGTGGGGGGACAGGGAATCAGCCCCAGCATTTT.

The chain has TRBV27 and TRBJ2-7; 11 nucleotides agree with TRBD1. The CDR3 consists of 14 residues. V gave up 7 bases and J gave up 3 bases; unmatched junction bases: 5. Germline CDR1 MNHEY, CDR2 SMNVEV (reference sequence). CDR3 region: CASTAGTGGYEQYF. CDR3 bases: TGTGCCAGCACTGCCGGGACAGGGGGCTACGAGCAGTACTTC.

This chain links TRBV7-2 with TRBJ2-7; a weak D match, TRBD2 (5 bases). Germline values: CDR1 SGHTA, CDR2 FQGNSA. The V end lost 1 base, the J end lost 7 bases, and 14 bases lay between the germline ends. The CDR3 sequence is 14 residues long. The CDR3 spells CASSLVTGTGEQYV. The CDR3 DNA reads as TGTGCCAGCAGCTTAGTAACGGGAACCGGGGAGCAGTACGTC.

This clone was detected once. The CDR3 DNA sequence: TGTGCCAGCAATCAGGAATACTATGGCTACACCTTC. Protein: CASNQEYYGYTF. This chain connects TRBV2 to TRBJ1-2, with unresolved D. This CDR3 contains 12 residues. Germline V gene data show CDR1 as SNHLY and CDR2 as FYNNEI. V was pared by 7 bases and J by 3 bases, with 9 bases between.

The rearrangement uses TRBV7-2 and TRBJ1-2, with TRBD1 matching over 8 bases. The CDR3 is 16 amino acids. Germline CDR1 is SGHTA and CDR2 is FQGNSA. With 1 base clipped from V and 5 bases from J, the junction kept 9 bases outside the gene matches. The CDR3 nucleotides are TGTGCCAGCAGCTTAGGGAAGACAGGGGCTGGGTATGGCTACACCTTC. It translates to CASSLGKTGAGYGYTF.

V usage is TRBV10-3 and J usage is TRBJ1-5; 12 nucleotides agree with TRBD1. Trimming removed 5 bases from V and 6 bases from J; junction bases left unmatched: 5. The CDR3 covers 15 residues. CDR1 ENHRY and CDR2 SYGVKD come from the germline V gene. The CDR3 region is CAISTGQGASQPQHF. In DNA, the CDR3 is TGTGCCATCAGTACGGGACAGGGGGCGAGTCAGCCCCAGCATTTT.

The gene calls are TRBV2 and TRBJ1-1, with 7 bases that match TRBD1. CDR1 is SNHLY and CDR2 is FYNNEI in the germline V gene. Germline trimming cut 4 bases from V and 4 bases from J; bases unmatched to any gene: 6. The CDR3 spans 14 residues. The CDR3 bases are TGTGCCAGCAGTGGGAGACAGGGCCTCACTGAAGCTTTCTTT. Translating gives CASSGRQGLTEAFF.

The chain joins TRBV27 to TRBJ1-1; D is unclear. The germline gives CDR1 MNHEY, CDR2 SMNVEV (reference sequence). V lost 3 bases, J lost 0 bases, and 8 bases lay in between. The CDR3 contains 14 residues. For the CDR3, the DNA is TGTGCCAGCAGTTTTGCAGATATGAACACTGAAGCTTTCTTT. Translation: CASSFADMNTEAFF.

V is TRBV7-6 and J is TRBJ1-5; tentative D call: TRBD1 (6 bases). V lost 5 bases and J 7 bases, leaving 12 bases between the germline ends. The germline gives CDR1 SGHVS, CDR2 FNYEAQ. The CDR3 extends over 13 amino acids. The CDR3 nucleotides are TGTGCCAGCAGCATAAACAGGGACCAGCCCCAGCATTTT. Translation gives CASSINRDQPQHF.

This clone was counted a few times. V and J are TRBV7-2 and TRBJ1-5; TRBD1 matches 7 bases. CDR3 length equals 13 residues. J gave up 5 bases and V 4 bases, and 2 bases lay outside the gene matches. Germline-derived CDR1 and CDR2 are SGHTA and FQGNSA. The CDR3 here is CASSSQGHQPQHF. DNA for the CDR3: TGTGCCAGCAGCTCACAGGGGCATCAGCCCCAGCATTTT.

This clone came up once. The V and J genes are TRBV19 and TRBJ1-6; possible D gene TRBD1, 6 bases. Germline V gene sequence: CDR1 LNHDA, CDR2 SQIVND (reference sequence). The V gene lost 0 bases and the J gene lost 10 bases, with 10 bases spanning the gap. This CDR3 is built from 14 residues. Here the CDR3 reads CASSIETGASPLHF. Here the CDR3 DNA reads TGTGCCAGTAGTATAGAGACAGGAGCCTCACCCCTCCACTTT.

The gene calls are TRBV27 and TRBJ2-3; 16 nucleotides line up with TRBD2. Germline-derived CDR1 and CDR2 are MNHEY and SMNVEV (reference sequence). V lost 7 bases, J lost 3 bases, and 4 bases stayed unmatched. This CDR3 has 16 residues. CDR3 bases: TGTGCCAGCACCCCGGGACTAGCGGGGGGGACAGATACGCAGTATTTT. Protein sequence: CASTPGLAGGTDTQYF.

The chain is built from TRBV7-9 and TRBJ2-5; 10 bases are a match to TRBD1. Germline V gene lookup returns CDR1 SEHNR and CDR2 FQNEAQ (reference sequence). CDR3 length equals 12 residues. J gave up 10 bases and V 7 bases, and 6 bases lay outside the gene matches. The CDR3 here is CASTGDRGSQYF. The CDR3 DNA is TGTGCCAGCACCGGGGACAGGGGCAGCCAGTACTTC. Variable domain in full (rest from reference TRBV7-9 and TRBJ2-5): DTGVSQNPRHKITKRGQNVTFRCDPISEHNRLYWYRQTLGQGPEFLTYFQNEAQLEKSRLLSDRFSAERPKGSFSTLEIQRTEQGDSAMYLCASTGDRGSQYFGPGTRLLVL.

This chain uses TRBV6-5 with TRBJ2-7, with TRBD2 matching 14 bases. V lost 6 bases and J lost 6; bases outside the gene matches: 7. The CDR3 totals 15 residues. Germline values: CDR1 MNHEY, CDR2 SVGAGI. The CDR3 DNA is TGTGCCAGCAGCCAAAGACTAGCGGGAGGGCGCGAGCAGTACGTC. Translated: CASSQRLAGGREQYV.

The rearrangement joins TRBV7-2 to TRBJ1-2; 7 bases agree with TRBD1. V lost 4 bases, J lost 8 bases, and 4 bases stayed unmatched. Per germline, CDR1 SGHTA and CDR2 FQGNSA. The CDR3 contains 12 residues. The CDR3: CASSWGRGGYTF. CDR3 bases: TGTGCCAGCAGCTGGGGCAGGGGGGGCTACACCTTC.

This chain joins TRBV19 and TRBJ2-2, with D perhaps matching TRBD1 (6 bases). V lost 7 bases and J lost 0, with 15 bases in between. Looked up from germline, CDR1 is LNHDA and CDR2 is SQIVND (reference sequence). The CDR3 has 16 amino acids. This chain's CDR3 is CASNPAKGANTGELFF. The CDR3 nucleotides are TGTGCCAGTAACCCCGCCAAGGGGGCGAACACCGGGGAGCTGTTTTTT.

The DNA of the CDR3 is TGTGCCAGCAGTGATTTCGGGGGGTGGAACACTGAAGCTTTCTTT. The encoded protein is CASSDFGGWNTEAFF. The V call is TRBV6-1, the J call TRBJ1-1; TRBD1 is a possible D gene (5 bases). V was trimmed by 3 bases and J by 1 base, leaving 12 bases between them. Germline V gene data show CDR1 as MNHNS and CDR2 as SASEGT. CDR3 length: 15 amino acids.

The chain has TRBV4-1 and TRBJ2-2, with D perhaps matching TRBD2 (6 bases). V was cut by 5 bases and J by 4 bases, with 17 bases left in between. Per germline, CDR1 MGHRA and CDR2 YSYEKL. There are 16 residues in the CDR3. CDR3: CASSAQAYGGTGELFF. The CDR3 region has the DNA TGCGCCAGCAGCGCCCAAGCTTACGGGGGCACCGGGGAGCTGTTTTTT.

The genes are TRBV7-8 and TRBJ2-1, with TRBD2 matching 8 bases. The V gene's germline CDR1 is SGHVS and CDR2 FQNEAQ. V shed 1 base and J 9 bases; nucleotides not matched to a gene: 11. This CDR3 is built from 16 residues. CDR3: CASSLVPGGPVSEQFF. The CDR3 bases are TGTGCCAGCAGCTTAGTTCCGGGGGGGCCGGTAAGTGAGCAGTTCTTC.

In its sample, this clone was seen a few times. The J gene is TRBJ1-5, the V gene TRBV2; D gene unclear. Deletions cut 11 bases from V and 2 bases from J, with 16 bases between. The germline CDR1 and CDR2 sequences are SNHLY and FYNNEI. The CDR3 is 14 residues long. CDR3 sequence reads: CALGGASGNQPQHF. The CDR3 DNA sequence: TGTGCCTTGGGAGGTGCAAGCGGCAATCAGCCCCAGCATTTT.

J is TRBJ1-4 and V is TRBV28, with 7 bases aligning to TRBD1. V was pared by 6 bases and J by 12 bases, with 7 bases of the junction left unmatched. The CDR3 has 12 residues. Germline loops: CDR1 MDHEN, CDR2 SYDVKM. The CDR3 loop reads CASRASDRELFF. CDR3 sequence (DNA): TGTGCCAGCAGGGCCTCCGACAGGGAACTGTTTTTT. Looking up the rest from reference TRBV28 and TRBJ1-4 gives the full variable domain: DVKVTQSSRYLVKRTGEKVFLECVQDMDHENMFWYRQDPGLGLRLIYFSYDVKMKEKGDIPEGYSVSREKKERFSLILESASTNQTSMYLCASRASDRELFFGSGTQLSVL.

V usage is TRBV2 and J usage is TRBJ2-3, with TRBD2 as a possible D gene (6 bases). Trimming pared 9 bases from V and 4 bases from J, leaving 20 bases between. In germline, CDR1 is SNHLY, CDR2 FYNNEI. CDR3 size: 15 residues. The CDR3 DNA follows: TGTGCCAGTGGGGGATGGCGGGGCCGGGCAGATACGCAGTATTTT. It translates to CASGGWRGRADTQYF.